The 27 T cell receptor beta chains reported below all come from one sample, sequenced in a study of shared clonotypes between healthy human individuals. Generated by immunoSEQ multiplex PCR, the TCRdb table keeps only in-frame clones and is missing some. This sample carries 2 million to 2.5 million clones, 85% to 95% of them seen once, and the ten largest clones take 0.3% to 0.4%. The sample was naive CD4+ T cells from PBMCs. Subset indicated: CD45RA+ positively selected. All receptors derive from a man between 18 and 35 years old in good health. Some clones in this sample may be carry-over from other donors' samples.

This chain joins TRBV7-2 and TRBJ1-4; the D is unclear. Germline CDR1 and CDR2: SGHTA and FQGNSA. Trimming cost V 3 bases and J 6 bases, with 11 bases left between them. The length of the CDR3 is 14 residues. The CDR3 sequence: CASSLWGGDEKLFF. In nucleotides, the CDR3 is TGTGCCAGCAGCTTGTGGGGTGGGGATGAAAAACTGTTTTTT.

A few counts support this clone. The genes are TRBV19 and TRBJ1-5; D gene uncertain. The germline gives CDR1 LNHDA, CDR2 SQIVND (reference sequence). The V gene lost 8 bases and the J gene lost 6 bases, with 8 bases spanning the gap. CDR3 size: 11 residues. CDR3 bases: TGTGCCAGTTCCTCGACTCAGCCCCAGCATTTT. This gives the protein CASSSTQPQHF.

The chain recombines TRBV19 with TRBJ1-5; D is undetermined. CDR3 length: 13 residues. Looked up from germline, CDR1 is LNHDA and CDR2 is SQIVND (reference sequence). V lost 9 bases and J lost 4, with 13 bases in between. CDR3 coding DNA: TGTGCCAGCCAGCCTGGGTTGAATCAGCCCCAGCATTTT. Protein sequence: CASQPGLNQPQHF. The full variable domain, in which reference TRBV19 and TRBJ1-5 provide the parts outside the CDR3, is DGGITQSPKYLFRKEGQNVTLSCEQNLNHDAMYWYRQDPGQGLRLIYYSQIVNDFQKGDIAEGYSVSREKKESFPLTVTSAQKNPTAFYLCASQPGLNQPQHFGDGTRLSIL.

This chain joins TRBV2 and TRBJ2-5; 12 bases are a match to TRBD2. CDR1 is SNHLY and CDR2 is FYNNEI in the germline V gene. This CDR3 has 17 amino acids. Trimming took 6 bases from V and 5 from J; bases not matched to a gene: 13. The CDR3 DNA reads TGTGCCAGCAGAGAGACTAGCGGGAGTCCCACAAGGGAGACCCAGTACTTC. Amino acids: CASRETSGSPTRETQYF.

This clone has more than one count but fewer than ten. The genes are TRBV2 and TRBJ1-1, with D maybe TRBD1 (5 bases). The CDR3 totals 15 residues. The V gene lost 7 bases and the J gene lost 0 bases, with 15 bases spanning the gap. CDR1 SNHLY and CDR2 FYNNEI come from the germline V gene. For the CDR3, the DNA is TGTGCCAGCAATTGGCAGGGAATCATGAACACTGAAGCTTTCTTT. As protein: CASNWQGIMNTEAFF.

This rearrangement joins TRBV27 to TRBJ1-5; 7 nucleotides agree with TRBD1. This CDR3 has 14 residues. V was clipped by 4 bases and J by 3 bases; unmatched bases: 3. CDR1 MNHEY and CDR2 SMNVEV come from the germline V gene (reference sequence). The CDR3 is CASSSQGVNQPQHF. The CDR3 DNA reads TGTGCCAGCAGTTCGCAGGGGGTCAATCAGCCCCAGCATTTT.

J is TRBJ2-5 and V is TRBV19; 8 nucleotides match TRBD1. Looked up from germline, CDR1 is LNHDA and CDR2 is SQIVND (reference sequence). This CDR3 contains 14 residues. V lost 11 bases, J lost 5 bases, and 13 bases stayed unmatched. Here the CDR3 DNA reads TGTGCCTCGGCCCGACAGGGGATTGGTGAGACCCAGTACTTC. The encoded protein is CASARQGIGETQYF. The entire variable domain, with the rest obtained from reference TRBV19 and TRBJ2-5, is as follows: DGGITQSPKYLFRKEGQNVTLSCEQNLNHDAMYWYRQDPGQGLRLIYYSQIVNDFQKGDIAEGYSVSREKKESFPLTVTSAQKNPTAFYLCASARQGIGETQYFGPGTRLLVL.

CDR3 amino acids: CASSLGVGASGNTIYF. CDR3 DNA sequence: TGTGCCAGCAGCCTGGGCGTGGGGGCCTCTGGAAACACCATATATTTT. J is TRBJ1-3 and V is TRBV5-6, with D possibly matching TRBD1 (6 bases). Germline V gene lookup returns CDR1 SGHDT and CDR2 YYEEEE. The CDR3 has 16 amino acids. Deletions cut 4 bases from V and 0 bases from J, with 14 bases between.

The CDR3 DNA reads as TGTGCCAGTAAAGTTGTAGGATCAGTCGGCAATCAGCCCCAGCATTTT. This gives the protein CASKVVGSVGNQPQHF. The V gene is TRBV19, the J gene TRBJ1-5; D unresolved. Trimming cost V 7 bases and J 2 bases, with 18 bases left between them. The CDR3 has 16 residues. Per germline, CDR1 LNHDA and CDR2 SQIVND (reference sequence).

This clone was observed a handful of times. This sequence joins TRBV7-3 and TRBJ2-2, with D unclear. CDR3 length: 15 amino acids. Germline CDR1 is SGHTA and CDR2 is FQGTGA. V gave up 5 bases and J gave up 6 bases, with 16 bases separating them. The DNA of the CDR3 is TGTGCCAGCAGCGACCCGGGCCGCACTGCCGGGGAGCTGTTTTTT. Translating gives CASSDPGRTAGELFF.

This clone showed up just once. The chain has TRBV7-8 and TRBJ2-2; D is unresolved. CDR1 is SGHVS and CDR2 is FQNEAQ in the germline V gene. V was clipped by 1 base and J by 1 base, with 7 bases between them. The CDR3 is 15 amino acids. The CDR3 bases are TGTGCCAGCAGCTTAGTCATGGGGAACACCGGGGAGCTGTTTTTT. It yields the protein CASSLVMGNTGELFF.

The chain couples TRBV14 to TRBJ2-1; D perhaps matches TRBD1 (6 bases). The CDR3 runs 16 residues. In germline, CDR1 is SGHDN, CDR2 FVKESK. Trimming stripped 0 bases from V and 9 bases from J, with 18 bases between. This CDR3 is CASSQDTGSYPGEQFF. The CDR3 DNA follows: TGTGCCAGCAGCCAAGATACAGGGAGCTATCCCGGTGAGCAGTTCTTC.

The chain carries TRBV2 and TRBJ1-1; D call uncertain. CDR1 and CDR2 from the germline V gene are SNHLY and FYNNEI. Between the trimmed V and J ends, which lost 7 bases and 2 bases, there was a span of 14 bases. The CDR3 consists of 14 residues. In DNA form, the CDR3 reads TGTGCCAGCATTCCCGGCAGGCATAACACTGAAGCTTTCTTT. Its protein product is CASIPGRHNTEAFF.

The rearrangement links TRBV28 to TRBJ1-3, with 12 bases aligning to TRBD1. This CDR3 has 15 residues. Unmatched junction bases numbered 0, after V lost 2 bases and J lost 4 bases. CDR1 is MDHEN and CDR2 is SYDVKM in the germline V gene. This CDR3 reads CASSLGTGGGNTIYF. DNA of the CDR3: TGTGCCAGCAGTTTAGGGACAGGGGGCGGAAACACCATATATTTT.

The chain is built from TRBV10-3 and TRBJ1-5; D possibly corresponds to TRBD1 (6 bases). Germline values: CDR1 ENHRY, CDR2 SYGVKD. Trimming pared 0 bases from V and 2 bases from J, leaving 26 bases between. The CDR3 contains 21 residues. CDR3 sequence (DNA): TGTGCCATCAGTGAGTCTCCCAGCGTGGGGGGCCCTTCATCGGGCAATCAGCCCCAGCATTTT. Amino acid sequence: CAISESPSVGGPSSGNQPQHF.

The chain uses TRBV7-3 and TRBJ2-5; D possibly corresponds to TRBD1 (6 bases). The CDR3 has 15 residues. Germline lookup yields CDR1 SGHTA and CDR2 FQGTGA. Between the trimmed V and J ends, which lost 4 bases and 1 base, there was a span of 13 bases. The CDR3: CASSSGRTAQETQYF. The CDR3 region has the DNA TGTGCCAGCAGCTCCGGTCGGACAGCCCAAGAGACCCAGTACTTC.

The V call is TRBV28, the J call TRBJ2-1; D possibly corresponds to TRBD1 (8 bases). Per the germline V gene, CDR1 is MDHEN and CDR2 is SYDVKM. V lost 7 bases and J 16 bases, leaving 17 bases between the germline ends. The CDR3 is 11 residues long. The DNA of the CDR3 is TGTGCCAGCATACAGGGGGGGTCTCGCTTCTTC. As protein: CASIQGGSRFF.

The CDR3 DNA follows: TGCGCCAGCAGCTCCTCCGGGACAGGGGTCTACACCTTC. Residues: CASSSSGTGVYTF. J is TRBJ1-2 and V is TRBV5-1; 10 bases line up with TRBD1. Germline CDR1 is SGHRS and CDR2 is YFSETQ. This CDR3 has 13 residues. Trimming removed 3 bases from V and 10 bases from J; junction bases left unmatched: 6. The full variable domain, in which reference TRBV5-1 and TRBJ1-2 provide the parts outside the CDR3, is KAGVTQTPRYLIKTRGQQVTLSCSPISGHRSVSWYQQTPGQGLQFLFEYFSETQRNKGNFPGRFSGRQFSNSRSEMNVSTLELGDSALYLCASSSSGTGVYTFGSGTRLTVV.

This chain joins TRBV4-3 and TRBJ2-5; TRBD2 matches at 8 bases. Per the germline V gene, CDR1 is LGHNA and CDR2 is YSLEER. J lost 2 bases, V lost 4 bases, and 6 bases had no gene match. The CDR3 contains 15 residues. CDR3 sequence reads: CASSLTPGGQETQYF. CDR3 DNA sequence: TGCGCCAGCAGCCTCACCCCGGGGGGGCAAGAGACCCAGTACTTC.

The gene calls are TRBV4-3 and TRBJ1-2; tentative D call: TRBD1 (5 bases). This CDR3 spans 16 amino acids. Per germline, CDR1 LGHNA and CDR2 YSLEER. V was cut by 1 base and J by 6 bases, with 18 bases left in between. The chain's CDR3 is CASSQGGREGRNGYTF. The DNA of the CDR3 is TGCGCCAGCAGCCAAGGGGGCCGGGAAGGGAGGAATGGCTACACCTTC.

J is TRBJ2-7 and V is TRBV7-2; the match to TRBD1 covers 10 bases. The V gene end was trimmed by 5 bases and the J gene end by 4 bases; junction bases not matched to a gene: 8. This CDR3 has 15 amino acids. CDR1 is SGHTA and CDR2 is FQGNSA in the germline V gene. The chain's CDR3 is CASSARDRGLYEQYF. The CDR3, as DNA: TGTGCCAGCAGCGCTCGGGACAGGGGACTTTACGAGCAGTACTTC.

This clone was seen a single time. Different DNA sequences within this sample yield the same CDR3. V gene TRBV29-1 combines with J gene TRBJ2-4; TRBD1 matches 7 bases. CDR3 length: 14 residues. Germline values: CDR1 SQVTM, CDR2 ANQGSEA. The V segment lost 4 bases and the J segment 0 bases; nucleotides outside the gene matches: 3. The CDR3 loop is CSVAGQLAKNIQYF. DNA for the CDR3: TGCAGCGTTGCGGGACAGCTAGCCAAAAACATTCAGTACTTC.

CDR3 sequence (DNA): TGCGCCAGCAGCGGCGGACAGGAAGGCGCCGGGGAGCTGTTTTTT. It codes for CASSGGQEGAGELFF. The gene calls are TRBV5-1 and TRBJ2-2, with 7 bases identical to TRBD1. V shed 4 bases, J shed 6 bases, and the junction held 9 bases outside the gene matches. Germline V gives CDR1 SGHRS, CDR2 YFSETQ. The CDR3 is made up of 15 amino acids.

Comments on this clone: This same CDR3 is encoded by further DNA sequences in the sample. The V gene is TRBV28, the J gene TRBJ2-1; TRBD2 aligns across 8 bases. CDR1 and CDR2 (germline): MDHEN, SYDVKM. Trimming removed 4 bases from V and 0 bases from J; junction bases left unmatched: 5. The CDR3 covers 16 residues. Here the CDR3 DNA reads TGTGCCAGCAGTTCATTTCTAGCGGGCTCCTACAATGAGCAGTTCTTC. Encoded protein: CASSSFLAGSYNEQFF.

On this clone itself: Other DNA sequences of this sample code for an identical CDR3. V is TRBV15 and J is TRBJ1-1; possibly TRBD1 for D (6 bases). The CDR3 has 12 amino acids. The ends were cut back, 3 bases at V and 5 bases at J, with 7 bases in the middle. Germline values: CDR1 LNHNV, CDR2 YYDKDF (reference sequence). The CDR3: CATSRRGTEAFF. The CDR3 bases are TGTGCCACCAGCAGGAGGGGGACTGAAGCTTTCTTT.

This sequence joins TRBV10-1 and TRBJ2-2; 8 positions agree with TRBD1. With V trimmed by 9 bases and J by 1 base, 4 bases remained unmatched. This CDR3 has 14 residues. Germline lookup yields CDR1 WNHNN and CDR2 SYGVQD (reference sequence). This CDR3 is CASQGAVNTGELFF. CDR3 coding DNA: TGCGCCAGTCAGGGGGCGGTGAACACCGGGGAGCTGTTTTTT.

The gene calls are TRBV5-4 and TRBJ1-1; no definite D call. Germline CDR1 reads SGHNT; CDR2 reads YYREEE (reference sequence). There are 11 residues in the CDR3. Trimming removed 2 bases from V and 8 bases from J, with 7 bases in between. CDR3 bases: TGTGCCAGCAGCTTCGGGGTCGAAGCTTTCTTT. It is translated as CASSFGVEAFF. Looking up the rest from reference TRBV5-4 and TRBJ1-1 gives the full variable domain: ETGVTQSPTHLIKTRGQQVTLRCSSQSGHNTVSWYQQALGQGPQFIFQYYREEENGRGNFPPRFSGLQFPNYSSELNVNALELDDSALYLCASSFGVEAFFGQGTRLTVV.